Presented here are 8 T cell receptor beta chains from one specimen sequenced in a study of shared clonotypes between healthy human individuals. Method: immunoSEQ multiplex PCR; TCRdb's copy keeps in-frame clones and lacks some. The sample includes more than 1,200,000 clones, about 98.5% of them seen just once. The sample taken for sequencing was naive CD4+ T cells sorted from blood. Subset meaning: CD45RA+ positively selected. The origin of the receptors is a man younger than 45 in good health.

This chain uses TRBV6-5 with TRBJ2-4, with D possibly TRBD2 on 6 matching bases. Germline CDR1 MNHEY, CDR2 SVGAGI. This CDR3 has 16 amino acids. Trimming removed 2 bases from V and 3 bases from J, with 14 bases in between. The CDR3 reads CASSYRPLRDKNIQYF. DNA of the CDR3: TGTGCCAGCAGTTACCGCCCCTTGCGGGACAAAAACATTCAGTACTTC.

The V gene is TRBV6-1, the J gene TRBJ1-1; tentatively, D is TRBD1 (5 bases). The CDR3 sequence is 14 residues long. The V gene lost 6 bases and the J gene lost 4 bases, with 15 bases spanning the gap. Germline lookup yields CDR1 MNHNS and CDR2 SASEGT. DNA of the CDR3: TGTGCCAGCAGCCTCGGGGGGACGGGCACTGAAGCTTTCTTT. Translation: CASSLGGTGTEAFF.

This chain joins TRBV11-3 and TRBJ2-3, with 10 bases lining up with TRBD1. Per the germline V gene, CDR1 is SGHNT and CDR2 is YENEEA. CDR3 length: 15 residues. V gave up 4 bases and J gave up 2 bases; unmatched junction bases: 3. CDR3 coding DNA: TGTGCCAGCAGCTCCGGGACAGGGGCCACAGATACGCAGTATTTT. Amino acids: CASSSGTGATDTQYF.

The chain carries TRBV7-9 and TRBJ1-2; TRBD1 aligns across 9 bases. The CDR3 is 17 residues long. Germline CDR1 and CDR2: SEHNR and FQNEAQ (reference sequence). V lost 3 bases and J lost 0; bases outside the gene matches: 8. CDR3 region: CASSFWTGAEPNYGYTF. In DNA form, the CDR3 reads TGTGCCAGCAGCTTTTGGACAGGGGCCGAACCTAACTATGGCTACACCTTC. Using reference TRBV7-9 and TRBJ1-2 for the parts outside the CDR3, the full variable domain is DTGVSQNPRHKITKRGQNVTFRCDPISEHNRLYWYRQTLGQGPEFLTYFQNEAQLEKSRLLSDRFSAERPKGSFSTLEIQRTEQGDSAMYLCASSFWTGAEPNYGYTFGSGTRLTVV.

CDR3 DNA sequence: TGTGCCAGCAGTGCGGGGCGGGAGGTAGGGGAGCTGTTTTTT. Encoded protein: CASSAGREVGELFF. The chain combines TRBV2 with TRBJ2-2; 8 bases agree with TRBD2. The V and J ends lost 4 bases and 8 bases, in that order; junction bases with no gene match: 6. This CDR3 region has 14 residues. Germline V gene data show CDR1 as SNHLY and CDR2 as FYNNEI.

V gene TRBV2 combines with J gene TRBJ2-5; D is undetermined. The germline CDR1 and CDR2 sequences are SNHLY and FYNNEI. The V gene lost 6 bases and the J gene lost 5 bases, with 13 bases spanning the gap. This CDR3 comprises 13 residues. The CDR3 nucleotides are TGTGCCAGCAGCAGACCAGTCAGGGAGACCCAGTACTTC. It is translated as CASSRPVRETQYF.

This chain connects TRBV7-2 to TRBJ2-7, with 8 bases that match TRBD1. The CDR3 is 15 amino acids. After removal of 5 bases from V and 2 bases from J, the junction contained 8 bases not matched to a gene. Germline CDR1 SGHTA, CDR2 FQGNSA. For the CDR3, the DNA is TGTGCCAGCAGCCCGGTAAAGGGACAGGCCTACGAGCAGTACTTC. Its translation is CASSPVKGQAYEQYF.

This chain links TRBV10-2 with TRBJ2-7; D is unclear. CDR3 size: 13 residues. Looked up from germline, CDR1 is WSHSY and CDR2 is SAAADI. With 4 bases removed from V and 3 bases from J, the gap between germline ends came to 10 bases. The CDR3 DNA sequence: TGCGCCAGCAGTGCTGACATGTTCTACGAGCAGTACTTC. It is translated as CASSADMFYEQYF.